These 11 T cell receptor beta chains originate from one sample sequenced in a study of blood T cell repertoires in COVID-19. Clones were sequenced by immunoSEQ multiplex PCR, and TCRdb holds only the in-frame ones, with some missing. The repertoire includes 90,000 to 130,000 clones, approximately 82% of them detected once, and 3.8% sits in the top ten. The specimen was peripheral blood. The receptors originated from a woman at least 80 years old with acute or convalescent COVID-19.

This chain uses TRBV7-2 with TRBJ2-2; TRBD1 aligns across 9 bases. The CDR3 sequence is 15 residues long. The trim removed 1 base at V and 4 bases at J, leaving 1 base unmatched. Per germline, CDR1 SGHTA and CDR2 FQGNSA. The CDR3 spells CASSLGQGVTGELFF. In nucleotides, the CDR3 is TGTGCCAGCAGCTTAGGACAGGGGGTCACCGGGGAGCTGTTTTTT.

In nucleotides, the CDR3 is TGTGCCAGCAGTTTGGGACAGTTCTATGGCTACACCTTC. It encodes CASSLGQFYGYTF. J is TRBJ1-2 and V is TRBV12-3 or TRBV12-4, with 7 bases fitting TRBD1. Trimming cost V 3 bases and J 4 bases; bases outside gene matches: 2. The CDR3 contains 13 residues.

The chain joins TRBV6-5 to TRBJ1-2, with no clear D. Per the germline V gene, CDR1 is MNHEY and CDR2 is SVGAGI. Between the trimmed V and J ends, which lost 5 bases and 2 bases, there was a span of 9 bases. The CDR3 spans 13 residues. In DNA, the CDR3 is TGTGCCAGCAGTCTCGGGGTGAACTATGGCTACACCTTC. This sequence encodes CASSLGVNYGYTF.

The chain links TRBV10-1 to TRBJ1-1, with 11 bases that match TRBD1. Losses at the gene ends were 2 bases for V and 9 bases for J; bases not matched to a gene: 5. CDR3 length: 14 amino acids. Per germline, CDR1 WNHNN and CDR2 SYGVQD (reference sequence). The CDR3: CASSERQDRGQAFF. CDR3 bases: TGCGCCAGCAGTGAGCGACAGGACAGGGGGCAAGCTTTCTTT.

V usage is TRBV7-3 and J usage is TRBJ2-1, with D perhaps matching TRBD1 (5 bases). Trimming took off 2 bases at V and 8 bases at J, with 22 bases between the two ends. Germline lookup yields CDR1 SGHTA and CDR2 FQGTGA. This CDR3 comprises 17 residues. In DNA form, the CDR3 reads TGTGCCAGCAGCTTACGCAGGGCTGGTTTGGCGACGGATGAGCAGTTCTTC. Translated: CASSLRRAGLATDEQFF. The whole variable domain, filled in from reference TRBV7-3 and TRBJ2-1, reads GAGVSQTPSNKVTEKGKYVELRCDPISGHTALYWYRQSLGQGPEFLIYFQGTGAADDSGLPNDRFFAVRPEGSVSTLKIQRTERGDSAVYLCASSLRRAGLATDEQFFGPGTRLTVL.

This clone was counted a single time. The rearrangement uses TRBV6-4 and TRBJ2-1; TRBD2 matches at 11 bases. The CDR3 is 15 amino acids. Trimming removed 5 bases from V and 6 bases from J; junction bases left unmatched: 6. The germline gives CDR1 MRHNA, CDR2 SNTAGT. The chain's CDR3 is CASSSFSGRANEQFF. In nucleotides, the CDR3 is TGTGCCAGCAGTTCCTTTAGCGGGAGGGCCAATGAGCAGTTCTTC.

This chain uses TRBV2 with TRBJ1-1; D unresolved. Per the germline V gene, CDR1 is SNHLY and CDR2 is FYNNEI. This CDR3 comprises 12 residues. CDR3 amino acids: CAPGGDSTEAFF. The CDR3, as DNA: TGTGCTCCGGGCGGGGATAGTACTGAAGCTTTCTTT. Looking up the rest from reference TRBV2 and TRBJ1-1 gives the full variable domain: EPEVTQTPSHQVTQMGQEVILRCVPISNHLYFYWYRQILGQKVEFLVSFYNNEISEKSEIFDDQFSVERPDGSNFTLKIRSTKLEDSAMYFCAPGGDSTEAFFGQGTRLTVV.

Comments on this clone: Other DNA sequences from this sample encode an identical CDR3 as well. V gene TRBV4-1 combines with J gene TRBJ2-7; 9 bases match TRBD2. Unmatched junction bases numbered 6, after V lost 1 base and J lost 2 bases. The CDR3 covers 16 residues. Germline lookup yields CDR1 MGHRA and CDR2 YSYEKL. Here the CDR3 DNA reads TGCGCCAGCAGCCAAGTACCGGGACTAGCTGCCTACGAGCAGTACTTC. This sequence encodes CASSQVPGLAAYEQYF.

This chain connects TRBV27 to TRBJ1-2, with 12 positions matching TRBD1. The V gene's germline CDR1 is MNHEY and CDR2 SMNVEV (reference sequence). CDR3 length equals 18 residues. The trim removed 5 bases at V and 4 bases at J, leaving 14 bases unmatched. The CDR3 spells CASSAAGTGGAGGYGYTF. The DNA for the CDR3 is TGTGCCAGCAGTGCTGCAGGGACAGGGGGCGCAGGAGGCTATGGCTACACCTTC.

The CDR3 loop reads CASSPGQLQETQYF. The CDR3 coding sequence is TGTGCCAGCTCACCAGGGCAGCTCCAAGAGACCCAGTACTTC. The V call is TRBV18, the J call TRBJ2-5; unclear D gene. This CDR3 region has 14 residues. Germline V CDR1 and CDR2: KGHSH, LQKENI. Trimming cost V 2 bases and J 1 base, with 8 bases left between them.

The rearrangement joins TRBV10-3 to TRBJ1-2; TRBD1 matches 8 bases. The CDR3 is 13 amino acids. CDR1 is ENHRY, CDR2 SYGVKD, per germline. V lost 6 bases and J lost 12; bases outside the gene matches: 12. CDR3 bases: TGTGCCATCAGCGGACAGGGAACCCTAGTCCACACCTTC. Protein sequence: CAISGQGTLVHTF.